This T cell receptor (beta chain) stems from a study of blood T cell repertoires in COVID-19. On the study more broadly: Both acute and convalescent COVID-19 samples were obtained from the United States, Italy and Spain. T cells, B-cell-depleted T cells, or PBMCs supplied cDNA or gDNA.

Methods used by the authors: Amplification of reference gene primers provided the estimated nucleated cell counts. Clones were sequenced by immunoSEQ multiplex PCR, and TCRdb holds only the in-frame ones, with some missing. The DNA was the basis for D and trimming; V, J and clone size are from that table. The sample holds 100,000 to 150,000 clones, roughly 84% seen once. The sequencing sample was made of peripheral blood. This clonotype was obtained from a woman older than 75 with acute or convalescent COVID-19.

CDR3: CASSVTGRDGYTF. CDR3 nucleotides: TGTGCCAGCAGCGTTACAGGGAGGGATGGCTACACCTTC. The gene calls are TRBV7-9 and TRBJ1-2; D might be TRBD1 (6 bases). In germline, CDR1 is SEHNR, CDR2 FQNEAQ (reference sequence). V lost 5 bases to trimming and J lost 6 bases, with 13 bases between them. The CDR3 runs to 13 residues.